These T cell receptor beta chains were read from a single sample in a study of identifying expanded T cells in peripheral blood. Assay: immunoSEQ multiplex PCR; the TCRdb copy retains only in-frame clones and omits some. The repertoire holds 58,000 or so clones, about 80% seen once, with 19% in the top ten. Sequenced: blood. The receptors were sampled from a person aged 18 to 70 in good health. CDR3s include the opening cysteine and the closing phenylalanine or tryptophan. Fields, in order: V gene, clone size, J gene, D gene, CDR3 DNA, CDR3 protein. A D gene is named only where the DNA matches it firmly. Expanded clones are given a class, and other clones once, few, many or no size at all.

V: TRBV9
size: -
J: TRBJ2-7
D: TRBD2
DNA: TGTGCCAGCAGCGTAGCGGGGGGGGCTAGCGGTTCCTACGAGCAGTACTTC
CDR3: CASSVAGGASGSYEQYF

V: TRBV5-1
size: -
J: TRBJ1-1
D: -
DNA: TGCGCCAGCAGCATTGCGCATCAGGGAGGGAACACTGAAGCTTTCTTT
CDR3: CASSIAHQGGNTEAFF

V: TRBV6-5
size: -
J: TRBJ2-3
D: -
DNA: TGTGCCAGCAGTTACGAGGTGGGGGGGCAAGATACGCAGTATTTT
CDR3: CASSYEVGGQDTQYF

V: TRBV2
size: -
J: TRBJ1-6
D: -
DNA: TGTGCCAGCAGGGGGACTTTTTTCCTCCTCCACTTT
CDR3: CASRGTFFLLHF

V: TRBV16
size: -
J: TRBJ2-7
D: -
DNA: TGTGCCAGCAGCCAATCTGGGCGCTTGGACCGAGGGGTGATCTACGAGCAGTACTTC
CDR3: CASSQSGRLDRGVIYEQYF

V: TRBV5-6
size: -
J: TRBJ1-2
D: -
DNA: TGTGCCAGCAGCCCCCCGGGCGTTTTCTATGGCTACACCTTC
CDR3: CASSPPGVFYGYTF

V: TRBV25-1
size: -
J: TRBJ2-3
D: TRBD2
DNA: TGTGCCAGCAGTGAAAGGAAGCGGGGTGCAGATACGCAGTATTTT
CDR3: CASSERKRGADTQYF

V: TRBV14
size: -
J: TRBJ1-2
D: -
DNA: TGTGCCAGCAGCCAACGGACAGTCTATGGCTACACCTTC
CDR3: CASSQRTVYGYTF

V: TRBV19
size: -
J: TRBJ1-2
D: TRBD1
DNA: TGTGCCAGTAGTTTGGGACAGATTAACTATGGCTACACCTTC
CDR3: CASSLGQINYGYTF

V: TRBV19
size: few
J: TRBJ1-3
D: -
DNA: TGTGCCAGTAGTCAGGTTCATCGATTAGGAAACACCATATATTTT
CDR3: CASSQVHRLGNTIYF

V: TRBV27
size: -
J: TRBJ2-3
D: -
DNA: TGTGCCAGCAGTTTACCCTCCCATACGCAGTATTTT
CDR3: CASSLPSHTQYF

V: TRBV18
size: -
J: TRBJ2-5
D: -
DNA: TGTGCCAGCTCACCAAAAGAGACCCAGTACTTC
CDR3: CASSPKETQYF

V: TRBV9
size: -
J: TRBJ2-2
D: TRBD1
DNA: TGTGCCAGCAGCGTTGGACAGGGGAGGACCGGGGAGCTGTTTTTT
CDR3: CASSVGQGRTGELFF

V: TRBV29-1
size: -
J: TRBJ1-4
D: -
DNA: TGCAGCGCCAGGGGTTTGCATGAAAAACTGTTTTTT
CDR3: CSARGLHEKLFF

V: TRBV2
size: -
J: TRBJ2-3
D: TRBD2
DNA: TGTGCCAGCAGTGATGGAAGTGGACTAGCGGGGGAGATTAGCACAGATACGCAGTATTTT
CDR3: CASSDGSGLAGEISTDTQYF

V: TRBV9
size: once
J: TRBJ2-4
D: TRBD2
DNA: TGTGCCAGCAGCCCAAGGACTAGCGGGAGCGCCAAAAACATTCAGTACTTC
CDR3: CASSPRTSGSAKNIQYF

V: TRBV19
size: -
J: TRBJ1-4
D: TRBD1
DNA: TGTGCCAGTAGTATAGGTTCGGGACAGGGAGATGAAAAACTGTTTTTT
CDR3: CASSIGSGQGDEKLFF

V: TRBV5-4
size: -
J: TRBJ2-7
D: -
DNA: TGTGCCAGCAGCTTTGGTATCGCCTACGAGCAGTACTTC
CDR3: CASSFGIAYEQYF

V: TRBV6-4
size: -
J: TRBJ2-3
D: TRBD1
DNA: TGTGCCAGCAGTCACGGGACAGGGGAATCAGATACGCAGTATTTT
CDR3: CASSHGTGESDTQYF

V: TRBV12-5
size: -
J: TRBJ2-5
D: TRBD1
DNA: TGTGCTAGTGGTTTGGGGACAGGCCAAGAGACCCAGTACTTC
CDR3: CASGLGTGQETQYF

V: TRBV7-3
size: -
J: TRBJ1-2
D: -
DNA: TGTGCCAGCAGCCAGGACTCTTCGAAAGGCGGCTACACCTTC
CDR3: CASSQDSSKGGYTF

V: TRBV7-9
size: -
J: TRBJ2-3
D: -
DNA: TGTGCCAGCAGCTTGAGGGCTAGCGAGGCAGATACGCAGTATTTT
CDR3: CASSLRASEADTQYF

V: TRBV6-5
size: few
J: TRBJ1-3
D: TRBD1
DNA: TGTGCCAGCAGCCGGGACAGCTCTGGAAACACCATATATTTT
CDR3: CASSRDSSGNTIYF

V: TRBV25-1
size: -
J: TRBJ2-1
D: -
DNA: TGTGCCAGCAGTGGAGGGCATTTGGAGCAGTTCTTC
CDR3: CASSGGHLEQFF

V: TRBV27
size: once
J: TRBJ2-4
D: TRBD2
DNA: TGTGCCAGCAGCCAGGGACTAGCGTTAGCCAAAAACATTCAGTACTTC
CDR3: CASSQGLALAKNIQYF

V: TRBV7-3
size: -
J: TRBJ2-5
D: -
DNA: TGTGCCAGCAGCTCTTTGACAGGAGAGACCCAGTACTTC
CDR3: CASSSLTGETQYF

V: TRBV5-1
size: -
J: TRBJ2-7
D: -
DNA: TGCGCCAGCAGCTCCCATGTCGAGCAGTACTTC
CDR3: CASSSHVEQYF

V: TRBV7-9
size: -
J: TRBJ2-1
D: -
DNA: TGTGCCAGCAGCTCGGGGAGGAGCGGTGGCAATGAGCAGTTCTTC
CDR3: CASSSGRSGGNEQFF

V: TRBV9
size: -
J: TRBJ1-5
D: TRBD1
DNA: TGTGCCTCACCCAGGCAGGGGGGGGTTAGTAATCAGCCCCAGCATTTT
CDR3: CASPRQGGVSNQPQHF

V: TRBV6-1
size: -
J: TRBJ2-5
D: -
DNA: TGTGCCAGCAGTTTGCAGGTTCAAGAGACCCAGTACTTC
CDR3: CASSLQVQETQYF

V: TRBV12-5
size: once
J: TRBJ1-1
D: -
DNA: TGTGCTAGTGGTAGTACCGGGGCGTTCACTGAAGCTTTCTTT
CDR3: CASGSTGAFTEAFF

V: TRBV5-8
size: once
J: TRBJ1-2
D: TRBD1
DNA: TGTGCCAGCAGCTTGGCCGGGCAGGGGGAGATCTATGGCTACACCTTC
CDR3: CASSLAGQGEIYGYTF